The rows below give T cell receptor beta chains drawn from one sample of a study of neurological immune-mediated disorders. TCRdb re-derived calls from the 5' RACE reads in MiXCR, one entry per CDR3 protein. The sample has around 130,000 distinct CDR3 sequences, about 3.2% seen once. Sequenced: PBMCs. Every receptor here comes from a woman aged 25 to 39 with multiple sclerosis. CDR3s include the opening cysteine and the closing phenylalanine or tryptophan.

v_gene: TRBV29-1; j_gene: TRBJ1-1; CDR3aa: CSVRVNTEAFF
v_gene: TRBV12-3/TRBV12-4; j_gene: TRBJ1-5; CDR3aa: CASTLGGGSNQPQHF
v_gene: TRBV9; j_gene: TRBJ2-3; CDR3aa: CASSVGSGSTDTQYF
v_gene: TRBV7-9; j_gene: TRBJ2-7; CDR3aa: CASSGRTGSGYEQYF
v_gene: TRBV7-2; j_gene: TRBJ2-2; CDR3aa: CASSLRLGELFF
v_gene: TRBV5-1; j_gene: TRBJ2-3; CDR3aa: CASSQSSTDTQYF
v_gene: TRBV7-2; j_gene: TRBJ1-2; CDR3aa: CASSPMATVDYGYTF
v_gene: TRBV7-2; j_gene: TRBJ2-3; CDR3aa: CASSTGGRDTQYF
v_gene: TRBV5-1; j_gene: TRBJ1-2; CDR3aa: CASSPSLGQNYGYTF
v_gene: TRBV25-1; j_gene: TRBJ1-1; CDR3aa: CASRTGGQNTEAFF
v_gene: TRBV12-3/TRBV12-4; j_gene: TRBJ2-7; CDR3aa: CASSSPEKYYEQYF
v_gene: TRBV6-5; j_gene: TRBJ1-6; CDR3aa: CASSRDRVSPLHF
v_gene: TRBV5-1; j_gene: TRBJ1-2; CDR3aa: CASSLVGNSYGYTF
v_gene: TRBV5-5; j_gene: TRBJ1-2; CDR3aa: CASSPAPTAYGYTF
v_gene: TRBV4-1; j_gene: TRBJ1-6; CDR3aa: CASSKGIERVSPLHF
v_gene: TRBV25-1; j_gene: TRBJ2-1; CDR3aa: CASSEFGQDNEQFF
v_gene: TRBV7-2; j_gene: TRBJ2-1; CDR3aa: CASSWTGVEQFF
v_gene: TRBV27; j_gene: TRBJ2-1; CDR3aa: CASSLTRQGDEQFF
v_gene: TRBV5-1; j_gene: TRBJ2-7; CDR3aa: CASSPGTGDLYEQYF
v_gene: TRBV7-2; j_gene: TRBJ2-3; CDR3aa: CASSFRRELGTDTQYF
v_gene: TRBV20-1; j_gene: TRBJ2-3; CDR3aa: CSARGGGATLKTQYF
v_gene: TRBV20-1; j_gene: TRBJ1-1; CDR3aa: CSARDRLNTEAFF
v_gene: TRBV4-1; j_gene: TRBJ2-5; CDR3aa: CASSPRLAIQETQYF
v_gene: TRBV19; j_gene: TRBJ2-5; CDR3aa: CASQVLGGETQYF
v_gene: TRBV7-2; j_gene: TRBJ2-2; CDR3aa: CASSLVRLKGIGELFF
v_gene: TRBV12-3/TRBV12-4; j_gene: TRBJ2-2; CDR3aa: CASSPPGTGELFF
v_gene: TRBV12-3/TRBV12-4; j_gene: TRBJ1-2; CDR3aa: CASSLRPNYGYTF
v_gene: TRBV20-1; j_gene: TRBJ1-5; CDR3aa: CSARLQGDGGKGGRTQHF
v_gene: TRBV9; j_gene: TRBJ2-1; CDR3aa: CASSPLAGERNEQFF
v_gene: TRBV6-6; j_gene: TRBJ1-1; CDR3aa: CASSDGQGATYEAFF
v_gene: TRBV19; j_gene: TRBJ2-1; CDR3aa: CASSIGTGGKNEQFF
v_gene: TRBV6-2/TRBV6-3; j_gene: TRBJ1-5; CDR3aa: CASRHPGQGVNSNQPQHF
v_gene: TRBV29-1; j_gene: TRBJ2-1; CDR3aa: CSATSGALYNEQFF
v_gene: TRBV7-9; j_gene: TRBJ2-5; CDR3aa: CASSLFAPGAWETQYF
v_gene: TRBV12-3/TRBV12-4; j_gene: TRBJ2-2; CDR3aa: CASSLRTGSTGELFF
v_gene: TRBV12-3/TRBV12-4; j_gene: TRBJ2-3; CDR3aa: CASSTSGVNTDTQYF
v_gene: TRBV7-8; j_gene: TRBJ1-4; CDR3aa: CASSLRVPGENEKLFF
v_gene: TRBV28; j_gene: TRBJ2-4; CDR3aa: CASSSKDPPGNIQYF
v_gene: TRBV12-3/TRBV12-4; j_gene: TRBJ2-7; CDR3aa: CASSTGVYEQYF
v_gene: TRBV27; j_gene: TRBJ2-1; CDR3aa: CASSRDSPQRGSEQFF
v_gene: TRBV20-1; j_gene: TRBJ1-5; CDR3aa: CSASRRGSNQPQHF
v_gene: TRBV6-5; j_gene: TRBJ2-5; CDR3aa: CASSYGAGGETQYF
v_gene: TRBV15; j_gene: TRBJ2-7; CDR3aa: CATSRSGTGGVERYF
v_gene: TRBV6-5; j_gene: TRBJ1-6; CDR3aa: CASRWTGGNSPLHF
v_gene: TRBV5-1; j_gene: TRBJ1-1; CDR3aa: CASSTLPRGSTEAFF
v_gene: TRBV2; j_gene: TRBJ2-7; CDR3aa: CASWDRGTYEQYF
v_gene: TRBV20-1; j_gene: TRBJ1-2; CDR3aa: CSATPLDNYGYTF